This TCR beta chain was profiled in a study of blood T cell repertoires in COVID-19. Study context: Collection of acute and convalescent COVID-19 samples took place in the United States, Italy and Spain. The cDNA or gDNA used as material had been derived from T cells, B-cell-depleted T cells, or PBMCs.

Per the authors' pipeline: It was from reference gene primer amplification that nucleated cell counts were estimated. Assay used: immunoSEQ multiplex PCR; TCRdb lists only in-frame clones, some missing. V and J calls plus clone size are reproduced from that table; the DNA served to infer D and trimming. The sample includes 40,000 to 50,000 clones, roughly 85% of them seen just once. The sequenced sample consisted of peripheral blood. The receptor comes from a man aged 70-80 years with acute or convalescent COVID-19.

The CDR3 loop reads CASSYSPGGDDEQYF. As DNA, the CDR3 is TGTGCCAGCAGTTACTCGCCAGGGGGCGACGACGAGCAGTACTTC. V usage is TRBV6-6 and J usage is TRBJ2-7; TRBD1 aligns across 8 bases. This CDR3 spans 15 amino acids. Looked up from germline, CDR1 is MNHNY and CDR2 is SVGAGI (reference sequence). V dropped 0 bases and J dropped 5; count of bases not matched to a gene: 6.